This T cell receptor (beta chain) derives from a study of T cells in Graves' hyperthyroidism and ophthalmopathy. Study conclusions and caveats: Most thyroid clonotypes expanded above 0.001 were also detected in blood.

The germline CDR1 and CDR2 sequences are LGHDT and YNNKEL (reference sequence). V lost 0 bases, J lost 2 bases, and 10 bases lay in between. The CDR3 has 15 amino acids. This clonotype has at least ten counts. Its antigen is currently unknown. RNA transcripts were the template for amplifying TCR beta CDR3 regions. First-round RT-PCR with HTBI primers amplified the TCR CDR3 region. TCRdb ran MiXCR on the multiplex PCR reads and lists one entry per CDR3 protein. The sample lists nearly 600,000 distinct CDR3 sequences, about 15% occurring once. The clonotype originates from a woman aged 25 to 39 with Graves' hyperthyroidism that later progressed to Graves' ophthalmopathy. This chain joins TRBV3-1 and TRBJ1-1; D unresolved. Sequences were obtained from blood. In DNA form, the CDR3 reads TGTGCCAGCAGCCAAGATCTGCCCTTTAACACTGAAGCTTTCTTT. It codes for CASSQDLPFNTEAFF.